One and the same sample provided the 8 T cell receptor beta chains below, sequenced in a study of blood T cell repertoires in COVID-19. Repertoires were generated with immunoSEQ multiplex PCR, while TCRdb's copy carries only in-frame clones and drops some. The sample has roughly 200,000 clones; 82% are singletons. Material: peripheral blood. The receptor set was obtained from a woman over 75 with COVID-19, enrolled during active disease.

This chain uses TRBV7-2 with TRBJ2-1, with TRBD1 matching 11 bases. Losses at the gene ends were 5 bases for V and 3 bases for J; bases not matched to a gene: 6. Germline lookup yields CDR1 SGHTA and CDR2 FQGNSA. The length of the CDR3 is 16 residues. This CDR3 is CASSSFGTGGYNEQFF. For the CDR3, the DNA is TGTGCCAGCAGCAGTTTCGGGACAGGGGGCTACAATGAGCAGTTCTTC. Filled out from reference TRBV7-2 and TRBJ2-1, the complete variable domain reads GAGVSQSPSNKVTEKGKDVELRCDPISGHTALYWYRQSLGQGLEFLIYFQGNSAPDKSGLPSDRFSAERTGGSVSTLTIQRTQQEDSAVYLCASSSFGTGGYNEQFFGPGTRLTVL.

The V and J genes are TRBV5-1 and TRBJ1-1; a weak D match, TRBD1 (5 bases). CDR3 length equals 16 residues. Germline V lookup: CDR1 SGHRS, CDR2 YFSETQ. The V end was cut by 0 bases, the J end by 3 bases, with 15 bases between. The CDR3 is CASSLEEGRSDTEAFF. The CDR3 nucleotides read TGCGCCAGCAGCTTGGAGGAGGGGCGCTCGGACACTGAAGCTTTCTTT.

The chain has TRBV9 and TRBJ2-2, with 10 positions matching TRBD1. J was trimmed by 5 bases and V by 4 bases; bases with no gene match: 8. This CDR3 spans 16 amino acids. Germline values: CDR1 SGDLS, CDR2 YYNGEE. CDR3 DNA sequence: TGTGCCAGCAGCATACGACAGGGGGCAGGGACCGGGGAGCTGTTTTTT. This translates into CASSIRQGAGTGELFF. Complete variable domain (other parts from reference TRBV9 and TRBJ2-2): DSGVTQTPKHLITATGQRVTLRCSPRSGDLSVYWYQQSLDQGLQFLIQYYNGEERAKGNILERFSAQQFPDLHSELNLSSLELGDSALYFCASSIRQGAGTGELFFGEGSRLTVL.

The CDR3 here is CASSLDSGAEQYF. The DNA of the CDR3 is TGCGCCAGCAGCTTGGATTCAGGGGCCGAGCAGTACTTC. The V gene is TRBV5-1, the J gene TRBJ2-7; D may be TRBD1 (6 bases). In germline, CDR1 is SGHRS, CDR2 YFSETQ. With 0 bases removed from V and 6 bases from J, the gap between germline ends came to 10 bases. The CDR3 totals 13 residues.

This clone was recorded once. This rearrangement joins TRBV18 to TRBJ2-1, with 7 bases matching TRBD2. After removal of 6 bases from V and 8 bases from J, the junction contained 10 bases not matched to a gene. Germline V gene sequence: CDR1 KGHSH, CDR2 LQKENI. The CDR3 loop spans 14 amino acids. Written as DNA, the CDR3 is TGTGCCAGCTCCGAGGATGGGAGGGCCCATGAGCAGTTCTTC. The encoded protein is CASSEDGRAHEQFF.

The chain employs TRBV9 and TRBJ1-3; D is perhaps TRBD1 (6 bases). The CDR3 totals 15 residues. The V and J ends lost 4 bases and 0 bases respectively, with 11 bases between them. Germline V lookup: CDR1 SGDLS, CDR2 YYNGEE. CDR3 coding DNA: TGTGCCAGCAGCCCTAGGACAGACTCTGGAAACACCATATATTTT. The encoded protein is CASSPRTDSGNTIYF.

The rearrangement uses TRBV10-3 and TRBJ1-1; D ambiguous. V lost 5 bases and J 9 bases, leaving 10 bases between the germline ends. Germline CDR1 and CDR2: ENHRY and SYGVKD. This CDR3 has 11 amino acids. This CDR3 is CAISTRTKAFF. The CDR3 nucleotides are TGTGCCATCAGTACACGAACCAAAGCTTTCTTT.

The chain employs TRBV5-1 and TRBJ1-5; D call uncertain. The length of the CDR3 is 13 residues. The V gene's germline CDR1 is SGHRS and CDR2 YFSETQ. V lost 4 bases and J 3 bases, leaving 8 bases between the germline ends. CDR3 nucleotide sequence: TGCGCCAGCAGCCAAGACACCAATCAGCCCCAGCATTTT. It encodes CASSQDTNQPQHF.